Reported below is one TCR beta chain. Its specificity is not known. The data were taken from a study of shared clonotypes between healthy human individuals. As for the study in general: Every donor yielded three CD4 naive, three CD4 memory, two CD8 naive and one CD8 memory plate.

The study, taken as a whole, reports: Represented diversity (both genetic and exposure-history) was limited by the small number of donors.

V lost 8 bases, J lost 0 bases, and 14 bases lay in between. The CDR3 is 15 residues long. Germline CDR1 reads MNHEY; CDR2 reads SMNVEV (reference sequence). The assay ran at deep level. Sorted-subset replicate PCR reactions were performed with about 200 ng DNA, corresponding to roughly 30,000 T cell genomes. Measured with immunoSEQ multiplex PCR; TCRdb has only the in-frame clones, and not every one. This table holds some 580,000 clones, roughly 98% found once. CD45RO-negative, CCR7-positively selected cells formed the naive CD8 fraction, excluding terminally differentiated effector memory CD45RA+ cells.

The TCR originated in a man aged 25-40 years in good health. V usage is TRBV27 and J usage is TRBJ1-3; D is unresolved. The sample consisted of naive CD8+ T cells sorted from blood. CDR3 region: CASRSEVNSGNTIYF. Here the CDR3 DNA reads TGTGCCAGCCGCTCCGAGGTCAACTCTGGAAACACCATATATTTT.